This is a list of T cell receptor beta chains from one sample in a study of blood T cells in healthy people across ages. TCRdb reprocessed the 5' RACE reads via MiXCR and lists one record per CDR3 protein. The top ten clones hold more than 20% of a sample with roughly 1.9 million distinct CDR3 sequences, 30% to 40% of them seen once. The material sequenced was blood. The receptors originated from a human donor in good health. CDR3s include the opening cysteine and the closing phenylalanine or tryptophan. A D gene is named only where the DNA matches it firmly. The size entry is marked missing in some rows and otherwise reads once, few, many or a size class.

CDR3nt	CDR3aa	j_gene	d_gene	abundance	v_gene
TGCGCCAGCACAAATGGGACTAGGAGCTCCTACGAGCAGTACTTC	CASTNGTRSSYEQYF	TRBJ2-7	TRBD2	.	TRBV23-1
TGTGCCAGCAGGGAACAGGGTAACTATGGCTACACCTTC	CASREQGNYGYTF	TRBJ1-2	.	.	TRBV6-6
TGTGCCAGCAGTTACCCGGAGGAGAGCATGAACACTGAAGCTTTCTTT	CASSYPEESMNTEAFF	TRBJ1-1	.	.	TRBV6-2/TRBV6-3
TGTGCCAGCAGTTTTTTTACGAACACTGAAGCTTTCTTT	CASSFFTNTEAFF	TRBJ1-1	.	.	TRBV12-3/TRBV12-4
TGCAGCGTGGCCAGAGGGACAGGGGGCAATGAGCAGTTCTTC	CSVARGTGGNEQFF	TRBJ2-1	TRBD1	.	TRBV29-1
TGCGCCAGCACCTTTATACTTGGGGGAGACTATGGCTACACCTTC	CASTFILGGDYGYTF	TRBJ1-2	.	.	TRBV5-1
TGTGCCAGCAGTTTTGGCGTTCTAAATGAAAAACTGTTTTTT	CASSFGVLNEKLFF	TRBJ1-4	.	.	TRBV7-2
TGTGCCAGCAGAACTCGCGGACAGGGGTCGGACGAGCAGTACTTC	CASRTRGQGSDEQYF	TRBJ2-7	TRBD1	.	TRBV6-2/TRBV6-3
TGTGCCAGCAGCCAGATGCGGGGGCCCCACTCCACAGATACGCAGTATTTT	CASSQMRGPHSTDTQYF	TRBJ2-3	.	.	TRBV4-2
TGCAGTGCTAGAGATTCCCCCGTGAAAGAGCAGTACTTC	CSARDSPVKEQYF	TRBJ2-7	.	few	TRBV20-1
TGTGACAGCAGCCTGTATAGCGAATACTACAATGAGCAGTTCTTC	CDSSLYSEYYNEQFF	TRBJ2-1	.	.	TRBV6-5
TGCGCCAGCAGCCGCTTAGGATCGTCCTCCTACAATGAGCAGTTCTTC	CASSRLGSSSYNEQFF	TRBJ2-1	.	few	TRBV4-3
TGCAGTGCTAGAGATTCTGGGGGGACCAACGAGCAGTACTTC	CSARDSGGTNEQYF	TRBJ2-7	.	.	TRBV20-1
TGTGCCAGCAGTTTAGAACGGGAGCAGTTCTTC	CASSLEREQFF	TRBJ2-1	.	few	TRBV27
TGTGCCAGCAGCTTTTTGGAGGCCTCCTACAATGAGCAGTTCTTC	CASSFLEASYNEQFF	TRBJ2-1	.	few	TRBV5-6
TGTGCCAGCAGTTACAGAACTAGCGGGAAACGGGGACAAGAGACCCAGTACTTC	CASSYRTSGKRGQETQYF	TRBJ2-5	TRBD2	few	TRBV6-2/TRBV6-3
TGTGCCAGCTCCCAAGAGGGGAACACCATATATTTT	CASSQEGNTIYF	TRBJ1-3	.	.	TRBV18
TGTGCCAGCAGCCAAGGAACGTGGACAGGTGGCTACACCTTC	CASSQGTWTGGYTF	TRBJ1-2	TRBD1	.	TRBV3-1
TGCGCCAGCAGCCCCGGGGGTCCTAGCACAGATGCGCAGTATTTT	CASSPGGPSTDAQYF	TRBJ2-3	.	.	TRBV5-1
TGCGCCAGCAGCCAAGATCGCACTGGCGGAGAATACGAGCAGTACTTC	CASSQDRTGGEYEQYF	TRBJ2-7	.	.	TRBV4-3
TGCAGCGTTGGCGGACAGGGGACGGCAGAGACCCAGTACTTC	CSVGGQGTAETQYF	TRBJ2-5	TRBD1	few	TRBV29-1
TGTGCCAGCAGCGCGGCGGACAGTTTGAACACTGAAGCTTTCTTT	CASSAADSLNTEAFF	TRBJ1-1	.	.	TRBV9
TGCAGTACTAGAGATTTTCAGGGTTCCCCAGATACGCAGTATTTT	CSTRDFQGSPDTQYF	TRBJ2-3	.	.	TRBV20-1
TGCGCCAGCAGCCTTCTTATTCAGGCAGAAAACATTCAGTACTTC	CASSLLIQAENIQYF	TRBJ2-4	.	many	TRBV4-1
TGTGCCAGCACCCGGTCAGGGGCCTACAATGAGCAGTTCTTC	CASTRSGAYNEQFF	TRBJ2-1	.	.	TRBV12-3/TRBV12-4
TGCAGTGCCCGCGGACTAGCGGGGATTCCCTACGAGCAGTACTTC	CSARGLAGIPYEQYF	TRBJ2-7	TRBD2	.	TRBV20-1
TGTGCCAGCAGCTCGACAGGGAACAATGAGCAGTTCTTC	CASSSTGNNEQFF	TRBJ2-1	TRBD1	few	TRBV7-9
TGTGCCAGCAGTTTGAACAGGGACTGGTCTGGGGCCAACGTCCTGACTTTC	CASSLNRDWSGANVLTF	TRBJ2-6	.	.	TRBV28
TGTGCCTGCACTCCCCGAGTAGGAGGGGTAGGCGAGCAGTACTTC	CACTPRVGGVGEQYF	TRBJ2-7	.	.	TRBV28
TGTGCCAGCAGCGAATCGGGACTAGCGGGGGGGGTAGGGCAGTTCTTC	CASSESGLAGGVGQFF	TRBJ2-1	TRBD2	.	TRBV4-2
TGCGCCAGCTCAACCGGGACAGGGCTTTATCAAGGGACCCAGTACTTC	CASSTGTGLYQGTQYF	TRBJ2-5	TRBD1	few	TRBV4-1
TGCAGCGTTAAATCCTCGGGGGGAGGCTACGAGCAGTACTTC	CSVKSSGGGYEQYF	TRBJ2-7	TRBD2	.	TRBV29-1